The 4 T cell receptor beta chains below all came from one sample that was sequenced in a study of cytomegalovirus exposure and HLA in healthy donors. PCR amplification relied on 60 Vbeta primers (plus 13 Jbeta primers). The method was immunoSEQ multiplex PCR; TCRdb's version includes in-frame clones alone and lacks a portion of them. The sample lists 100,000 to 150,000 clones; 60% to 75% were seen once. The sequencing input was PBMCs. The source of these receptors is a woman in her 50s in good health and CMV-seropositive.

This clone has a handful of counts. The chain joins TRBV27 to TRBJ2-7, with a tentative D call TRBD1 (5 bases). The CDR3 sequence is 12 residues long. The germline CDR1 and CDR2 sequences are MNHEY and SMNVEV (reference sequence). Trimming took off 6 bases at V and 3 bases at J, with 9 bases between the two ends. Here the CDR3 DNA reads TGTGCCAGCAGGGGGCAGGGCTACGAGCAGTACTTC. It is translated as CASRGQGYEQYF.

This clone was counted only a few times. V is TRBV9 and J is TRBJ2-3, with D tentatively TRBD2 (6 bases). The ends were cut back, 4 bases at V and 0 bases at J, with 24 bases in the middle. The CDR3 length is 19 residues. The germline gives CDR1 SGDLS, CDR2 YYNGEE. This CDR3 reads CASSSTRVPRETSTDTQYF. CDR3 nucleotide sequence: TGTGCCAGCAGCTCCACAAGGGTTCCGCGGGAAACTAGCACAGATACGCAGTATTTT.

A few counts support this clone. The chain couples TRBV10-3 to TRBJ1-2; TRBD1 matches at 7 bases. This CDR3 comprises 13 residues. J was trimmed by 2 bases and V by 4 bases; bases with no gene match: 1. Germline CDR1 ENHRY, CDR2 SYGVKD. The CDR3 sequence: CAISGGQNYGYTF. DNA of the CDR3: TGTGCCATCAGTGGGGGACAGAACTATGGCTACACCTTC.

This clone was picked up one time. This chain links TRBV4-1 with TRBJ2-1; no definite D call. The length of the CDR3 is 16 residues. Trimming removed 0 bases at V and 0 bases at J, with 9 bases between. Per germline, CDR1 MGHRA and CDR2 YSYEKL. This CDR3 is CASSQEERSSYNEQFF. In nucleotides, the CDR3 is TGCGCCAGCAGCCAAGAAGAAAGGAGCTCCTACAATGAGCAGTTCTTC.